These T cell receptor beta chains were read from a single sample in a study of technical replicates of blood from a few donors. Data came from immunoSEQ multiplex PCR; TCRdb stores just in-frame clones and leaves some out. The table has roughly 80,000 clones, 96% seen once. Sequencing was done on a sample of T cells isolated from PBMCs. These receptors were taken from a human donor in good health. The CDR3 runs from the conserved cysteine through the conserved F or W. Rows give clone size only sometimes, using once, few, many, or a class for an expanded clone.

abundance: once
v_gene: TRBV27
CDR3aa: CASSLVWRETQYF

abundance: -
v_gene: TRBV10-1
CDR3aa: CASSATGELFF

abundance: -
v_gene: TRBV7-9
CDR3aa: CASSLARDYEQYF

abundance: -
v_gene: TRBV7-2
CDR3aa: CASSLGAGFGAYEQYF

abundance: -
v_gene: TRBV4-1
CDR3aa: CASSHVAGSGIYEQYF

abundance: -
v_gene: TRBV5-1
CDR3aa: CASSLVGGVSQETQYF

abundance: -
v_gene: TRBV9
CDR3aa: CASSSLQGFTTEAFF

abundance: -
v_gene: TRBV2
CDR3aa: CASSDSGSSYNEQFF

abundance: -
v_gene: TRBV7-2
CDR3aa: CASSSGQGAVNEKLFF

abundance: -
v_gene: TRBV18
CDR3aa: CASSPMSGRAVETQYF

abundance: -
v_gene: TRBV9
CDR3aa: CASSVAGQGATDEKLFF

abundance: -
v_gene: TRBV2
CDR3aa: CASGLAGGPFQETQYF

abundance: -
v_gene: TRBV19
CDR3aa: CASSPGTSGYNEQFF

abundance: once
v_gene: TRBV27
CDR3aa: CASSPTRGLGWEQYF

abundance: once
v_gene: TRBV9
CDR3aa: CASSVAPDTYEQYF

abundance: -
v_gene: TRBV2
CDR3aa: CASTSSERSSYNEQFF